The rows below give T cell receptor beta chains drawn from one sample of a study of cytomegalovirus exposure and HLA in healthy donors. TCRdb's copy holds only in-frame clones and misses some; the assay was immunoSEQ multiplex PCR. Of about 140,000 clones listed, more than 70% are singletons. Sequencing input: PBMCs. These receptors were obtained from a man aged 25 to 40 in good health and CMV-seronegative. Both conserved end residues are part of each CDR3. Each record gives: clone size, J gene, D gene, V gene, CDR3 protein, CDR3 DNA. D genes are given only for firm matches. Only some rows state a clone size, as once, few, many or a class for expanded clones.

size: NA
J: TRBJ2-3
D: TRBD2
V: TRBV7-2
CDR3: CASSLGSGRPGDTQYF
DNA: TGTGCCAGCAGCTTAGGTAGCGGGAGGCCAGGAGATACGCAGTATTTT

size: NA
J: TRBJ1-5
D: NA
V: TRBV7-6
CDR3: CASSLSGYSNQPQHF
DNA: TGTGCCAGCAGCTTATCAGGGTATAGCAATCAGCCCCAGCATTTT

size: once
J: TRBJ2-7
D: NA
V: TRBV11-1
CDR3: CASSPPGGWGYEQYF
DNA: TGTGCCAGCAGCCCCCCCGGAGGGTGGGGCTACGAGCAGTACTTC

size: NA
J: TRBJ2-7
D: NA
V: TRBV6-5
CDR3: CASSYGAGEQYF
DNA: TGTGCCAGCAGTTACGGCGCGGGGGAGCAGTACTTC

size: once
J: TRBJ2-1
D: NA
V: TRBV29-1
CDR3: CSVLPVGGAGSSYNEQFF
DNA: TGCAGCGTCCTCCCAGTGGGGGGGGCTGGGTCCTCCTACAATGAGCAGTTCTTC

size: NA
J: TRBJ2-1
D: NA
V: TRBV2
CDR3: CASRGVGPFF
DNA: TGTGCCAGCAGAGGGGTCGGCCCGTTCTTC

size: NA
J: TRBJ2-7
D: NA
V: TRBV27
CDR3: CASSLTVSYEQYF
DNA: TGTGCCAGCAGTTTGACAGTATCCTACGAGCAGTACTTC

size: NA
J: TRBJ2-1
D: TRBD2
V: TRBV27
CDR3: CASSLPSGTRVRGEQFF
DNA: TGTGCCAGCAGTCTACCCTCCGGGACTAGGGTTCGAGGTGAGCAGTTCTTC

size: NA
J: TRBJ1-2
D: NA
V: TRBV20-1
CDR3: CSARQEHGYTF
DNA: TGCAGTGCTAGACAGGAACATGGCTACACCTTC

size: NA
J: TRBJ2-1
D: NA
V: TRBV7-2
CDR3: CASSSIAYNEQFF
DNA: TGTGCCAGCAGCTCAATCGCGTACAATGAGCAGTTCTTC

size: once
J: TRBJ2-2
D: NA
V: TRBV7-3
CDR3: CASSRPGGPNTGELFF
DNA: TGTGCCAGCAGCCGACCAGGAGGGCCTAACACCGGGGAGCTGTTTTTT

size: NA
J: TRBJ1-1
D: NA
V: TRBV11-1
CDR3: CASSLSGTMNTEAFF
DNA: TGTGCCAGCAGCTTATCTGGCACCATGAACACTGAAGCTTTCTTT

size: NA
J: TRBJ2-7
D: NA
V: TRBV15
CDR3: CATSTPIGQRHEQYF
DNA: TGTGCCACCAGCACTCCCATCGGACAGCGTCACGAGCAGTACTTC

size: NA
J: TRBJ2-2
D: TRBD2
V: TRBV10-2
CDR3: CASSESRREITGELFF
DNA: TGCGCCAGCAGTGAGTCGAGGCGGGAGATTACCGGGGAGCTGTTTTTT

size: NA
J: TRBJ2-3
D: NA
V: TRBV10-1
CDR3: CASSESRGGPDTQYF
DNA: TGCGCCAGCAGTGAGTCGAGGGGGGGGCCAGATACGCAGTATTTT

size: NA
J: TRBJ2-1
D: NA
V: TRBV5-1
CDR3: CASSFTNNEQFF
DNA: TGCGCCAGCAGCTTTACTAACAATGAGCAGTTCTTC

size: NA
J: TRBJ2-1
D: NA
V: TRBV29-1
CDR3: CSVEDRTYNEQFF
DNA: TGCAGCGTTGAAGACAGAACATACAATGAGCAGTTCTTC

size: NA
J: TRBJ2-7
D: NA
V: TRBV6-1
CDR3: CASSGAYEQYF
DNA: TGTGCCAGCAGCGGAGCCTACGAGCAGTACTTC

size: NA
J: TRBJ2-7
D: TRBD1
V: TRBV11-3
CDR3: CASSPLNRDRGYEQYF
DNA: TGTGCCAGCAGCCCGTTAAACCGGGACAGGGGCTACGAGCAGTACTTC

size: NA
J: TRBJ1-5
D: NA
V: TRBV5-1
CDR3: CARLDGQQPQHF
DNA: TGCGCCAGGCTGGATGGGCAACAGCCCCAGCATTTT

size: NA
J: TRBJ2-1
D: TRBD1
V: TRBV29-1
CDR3: CSIRTGALGNEQFF
DNA: TGCAGCATCAGGACAGGCGCCTTGGGGAATGAGCAGTTCTTC

size: NA
J: TRBJ2-7
D: NA
V: TRBV4-1
CDR3: CASSLLTSKAYEQYF
DNA: TGCGCCAGCAGCTTACTGACTAGTAAAGCCTACGAGCAGTACTTC

size: few
J: TRBJ2-3
D: NA
V: TRBV6-5
CDR3: CASSRDFPDTQYF
DNA: TGTGCCAGCAGTCGGGACTTCCCAGATACGCAGTATTTT